The 12 T cell receptor beta chains given below trace back to one sample, sequenced in a study of shared clonotypes between healthy human individuals (dated by TCRdb to the early 2020s). The library was prepared using the immunoSEQ multiplex PCR assay. TCRdb obtained this table from immuneACCESS and retained in-frame rearrangements with V and J assigned. These tables miss some clones; where compared with another copy, unresolved V genes account for less than half of the shortfall, and the remainder is unexplained. Counted in this sample were 400,000 to 600,000 clones; approximately 95% of them appeared once. Under 0.065% of the sample is in the top ten clones. What was sequenced was naive CD4+ T cells sorted from blood. The meaning of the sample's cell subset or site label: CD45RA+ positively selected. Receptors were obtained from a woman younger than 45 in good health.

The chain uses TRBV9 and TRBJ2-1; possible D gene TRBD2, 7 bases. This CDR3 spans 16 amino acids. Germline CDR1 and CDR2: SGDLS and YYNGEE. The V and J ends lost 4 bases and 13 bases respectively, with 27 bases between them. The CDR3 nucleotides read TGTGCCAGCAGCCCGTGGAGAGGGGGGGACGGGATGCAACAGTTCTTC. This translates into CASSPWRGGDGMQQFF.

The chain employs TRBV16 and TRBJ1-4; 9 bases line up with TRBD1. The ends lost 1 base at V and 9 bases at J; junction bases unmatched: 6. The CDR3 covers 15 residues. Germline V gene data show CDR1 as KGHSY and CDR2 as FQNENV. The CDR3 loop is CASSQFGTGLQKLFF. The CDR3 DNA reads as TGTGCCAGCAGCCAATTCGGGACAGGGCTGCAAAAACTGTTTTTT.

J is TRBJ2-1 and V is TRBV4-1; D call uncertain. From germline, CDR1 is MGHRA and CDR2 YSYEKL. This CDR3 has 17 residues. The germline V and J ends were trimmed by 0 bases and 3 bases, with 15 bases remaining between them. The CDR3 region is CASSQDRFAADYNEQFF. The CDR3 region has the DNA TGCGCCAGCAGCCAAGATCGATTTGCCGCAGACTACAATGAGCAGTTCTTC.

The V and J genes are TRBV13 and TRBJ2-7, with 11 bases matching TRBD2. Germline trimming cut 3 bases from V and 6 bases from J; bases unmatched to any gene: 13. The CDR3 runs to 17 residues. Germline V gives CDR1 PRHDT, CDR2 FYEKMQ (reference sequence). The CDR3 coding sequence is TGTGCCAGCAGCTTTAGACTAGCGGGAAGAGACTCTTTCGAGCAGTACTTC. Its protein is CASSFRLAGRDSFEQYF.

V usage is TRBV13 and J usage is TRBJ2-5; D unresolved. Germline assignment: CDR1 PRHDT and CDR2 FYEKMQ (reference sequence). The length of the CDR3 is 12 residues. V lost 4 bases to trimming and J lost 0 bases, with 3 bases between them. The CDR3 nucleotides read TGTGCCAGCAGCTCGTACCAAGAGACCCAGTACTTC. Protein product: CASSSYQETQYF.

The chain joins TRBV10-3 to TRBJ2-7; D might be TRBD1 (5 bases). Germline lookup yields CDR1 ENHRY and CDR2 SYGVKD. The CDR3 covers 15 residues. Trimming stripped 7 bases from V and 0 bases from J, with 16 bases between. The DNA of the CDR3 is TGTGCCATCAACAACCCGACAGCTGCCTCCTACGAGCAGTACTTC. Translation gives CAINNPTAASYEQYF.

The V and J genes are TRBV28 and TRBJ1-5; the match to TRBD1 covers 11 bases. Unmatched junction bases numbered 3, after V lost 6 bases and J lost 2 bases. Looked up from germline, CDR1 is MDHEN and CDR2 is SYDVKM. The CDR3 has 15 residues. The CDR3 nucleotides are TGTGCCAGCAGCACGGGACAGGGGGGCAATCAGCCCCAGCATTTT. Its translation is CASSTGQGGNQPQHF.

V usage is TRBV18 and J usage is TRBJ2-3, with D maybe TRBD1 (6 bases). V lost 1 base, J lost 3 bases, and 17 bases lay in between. In germline, CDR1 is KGHSH, CDR2 LQKENI. This CDR3 is built from 17 residues. The CDR3 nucleotides are TGTGCCAGCTCACCACAATCACTCAGGGGATCTACAGATACGCAGTATTTT. Its protein product is CASSPQSLRGSTDTQYF.

The chain joins TRBV6-4 to TRBJ2-1, with TRBD2 as a possible D gene (5 bases). Germline CDR1 MRHNA, CDR2 SNTAGT. This CDR3 comprises 14 residues. V dropped 6 bases and J dropped 0 bases, with 9 bases sitting between them. CDR3 sequence: CASRERSSYNEQFF. CDR3 in DNA: TGTGCCAGCAGGGAGCGGAGCTCCTACAATGAGCAGTTCTTC.

The genes are TRBV11-2 and TRBJ2-7; 9 bases line up with TRBD2. Unmatched junction bases numbered 14, after V lost 1 base and J lost 4 bases. The germline gives CDR1 SGHAT, CDR2 FQNNGV. The CDR3 has 18 residues. CDR3 residues: CASSLVRSGSDRGYEQYF. The CDR3 DNA is TGTGCCAGCAGCTTAGTTCGTAGCGGGAGTGACCGGGGGTACGAGCAGTACTTC.

This clone was picked up one time. The rearrangement links TRBV11-1 to TRBJ2-3; 13 bases agree with TRBD2. The CDR3 totals 16 residues. The V segment lost 5 bases and the J segment 1 base; nucleotides outside the gene matches: 3. Per the germline V gene, CDR1 is SGHAT and CDR2 is FQDESV (reference sequence). The CDR3, as DNA: TGTGCCAGCAGCCATGGACTAGCGGGGGGCACAGATACGCAGTATTTT. It translates to CASSHGLAGGTDTQYF.

The chain links TRBV5-1 to TRBJ2-5, with 8 bases lining up with TRBD2. Germline CDR1 SGHRS, CDR2 YFSETQ. V trimming: 0 bases; J trimming: 1 base; junction bases outside the gene matches: 5. The CDR3 has 16 residues. The CDR3 DNA sequence: TGCGCCAGCAGCTTGGTTAGCGGGGAGACCCAAGAGACCCAGTACTTC. Translation gives CASSLVSGETQETQYF.